This T cell receptor beta chain came from a study of cytomegalovirus exposure and HLA in healthy donors. 60 Vbeta and 13 Jbeta primers were used in PCR. Generated by immunoSEQ multiplex PCR, the TCRdb table keeps only in-frame clones and is missing some. The sample gives 120,000 or so clones, about 85% of which show up once; approximately 4% is in the top ten. The CDR3 is 17 residues long. Trimming at V came to 2 bases and at J to 8 bases, leaving 10 bases not matched to a gene. Germline CDR1 reads SGHVS; CDR2 reads FQNEAQ. This chain links TRBV7-8 with TRBJ1-6; 9 bases are shared with TRBD1. The specimen was PBMCs. The source is a man younger than 30 in good health and CMV-seropositive. CDR3: CASSLTRGTGNDSPLHF. CDR3 coding DNA: TGTGCCAGCAGCTTAACGCGCGGGACAGGGAACGATTCACCCCTCCACTTT. The full variable domain, in which reference TRBV7-8 and TRBJ1-6 provide the parts outside the CDR3, is GAGVSQSPRYKVAKRGQDVALRCDPISGHVSLFWYQQALGQGPEFLTYFQNEAQLDKSGLPSDRFFAERPEGSVSTLKIQRTQQEDSAVYLCASSLTRGTGNDSPLHFGNGTRLTVT.